This TCR beta chain emerged from a study of cytomegalovirus exposure and HLA in healthy donors. This CDR3 is built from 15 residues. V lost 1 base, J lost 0 bases, and 9 bases lay in between. Germline loops: CDR1 SNHLY, CDR2 FYNNEI. Researchers ran the PCR with 60 Vbeta and 13 Jbeta primers. TCRdb's table, derived via immunoSEQ multiplex PCR, lists solely in-frame clones and lacks some. The sample includes under 110,000 clones, under 80% seen only once; the top ten take about 3.6%. Sequencing was performed on PBMCs. This chain links TRBV2 with TRBJ1-2; perhaps TRBD1 as D (5 bases). The TCR originated in a man in his fifties or sixties in good health and CMV-seronegative. The CDR3: CASSEDDSANYGYTF. The CDR3 DNA sequence: TGTGCCAGCAGTGAAGACGACAGTGCTAACTATGGCTACACCTTC.